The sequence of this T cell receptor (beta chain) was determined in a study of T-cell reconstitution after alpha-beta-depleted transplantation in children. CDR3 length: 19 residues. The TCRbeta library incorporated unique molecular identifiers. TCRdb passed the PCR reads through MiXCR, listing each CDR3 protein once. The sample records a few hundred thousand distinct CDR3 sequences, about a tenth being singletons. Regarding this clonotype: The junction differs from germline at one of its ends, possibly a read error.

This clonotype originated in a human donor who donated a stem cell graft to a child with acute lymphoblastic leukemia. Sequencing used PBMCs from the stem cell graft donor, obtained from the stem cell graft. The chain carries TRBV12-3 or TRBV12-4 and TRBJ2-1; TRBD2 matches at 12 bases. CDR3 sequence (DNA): TGTGCCCGCAGTTCATGGGGGGGGCTAGCGGGAGGGAGTTACCATGAGCAGTTCTTC. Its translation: CARSSWGGLAGGSYHEQFF.